This T cell receptor beta chain emerged from a study of Ad26.COV2.S vaccination and SARS-CoV-2 variants. Clones were read by immunoSEQ multiplex PCR, and TCRdb kept only the in-frame ones, dropping some. The sample holds hundreds of thousands of clones, more than 75% seen once. Treatment specified: 15 to 20 received Ad26.COV2.S at low or high dose, single or two shots; 5 received placebo; per-sample allocation not given. Specimen acquisition occurred on day 63 following the initial vaccine or placebo injection. The source was peripheral blood, collected in a trial of Ad26.COV2.S vaccine versus placebo. This receptor was taken from a person between 18 and 60 years old who received the Ad26.COV2.S COVID-19 vaccine or a placebo.

The DNA of the CDR3 is TGTGCCTGGAGTGTAGGACGTGGGGGAAGCACTGAAGCTTTCTTT. Its translation: CAWSVGRGGSTEAFF. This rearrangement joins TRBV30 to TRBJ1-1; tentative D call: TRBD1 (5 bases). The ends were cut back, 0 bases at V and 4 bases at J, with 15 bases in the middle. CDR1 GTSNPN and CDR2 SVGIG come from the germline V gene (reference sequence). The CDR3 is 15 amino acids.